Below, 28 T cell receptor beta chains from the same sample are listed, as sequenced in a study of tumor-infiltrating lymphocytes in primary liver carcinoma. Co-extraction yielded RNA and DNA from 20-30 mg of unsorted bulk tissue. From about 0.45 ug total RNA, TCR beta cDNA was generated with a primer in the constant region. ARM-PCR, slightly modified, supplied the TCR beta libraries through three nested multiplex PCR rounds. A C-beta reverse primer was combined with TRBV1-TRBV30 forward primers in the first two PCR rounds, and each round had around 11 cycles. One entry per CDR3 protein results from TCRdb running MiXCR on the multiplex PCR reads. The table records fewer than 250,000 distinct CDR3 sequences, just under 85% of them present only once. The sample taken for sequencing was tumor tissue from primary liver carcinoma. The source of these receptors is a man aged 35-49 years with primary liver carcinoma and hepatitis B virus infection.

This clonotype has just one count. A read error may produce the germline difference seen at one junction end. V and J are TRBV29-1 and TRBJ2-1; no clear D. The CDR3 runs 14 residues. CDR1 and CDR2 from the germline V gene are SQVTM and ANQGSEA. The CDR3 DNA reads TGCAGGGTTGAATCACAGTCGAGCTACAATGAGCAGTTCTTC. As protein: CRVESQSSYNEQFF.

With respect to this clonotype: One end of the junction fails to match germline, which may point to a read error. The rearrangement uses TRBV29-1 and TRBJ2-7, with 7 bases aligning to TRBD1. Germline lookup yields CDR1 SQVTM and CDR2 ANQGSEA. The CDR3 is 15 residues long. The CDR3 loop reads CNVEEMTGPGRRQYF. Here the CDR3 DNA reads TGCAACGTTGAAGAAATGACAGGGCCCGGTAGACGACAGTACTTC.

About this clonotype: The junction differs from germline at one of its ends, possibly a read error. The chain couples TRBV11-2 to TRBJ2-2; D gene unclear. The CDR3 contains 14 residues. Germline V gene data show CDR1 as SGHAT and CDR2 as FQNNGV. CDR3: CAISADSDAGELFF. In DNA form, the CDR3 reads TGTGCCATCAGCGCAGACTCGGACGCCGGGGAGCTGTTTTTT. The variable domain in full, completed from reference TRBV11-2 and TRBJ2-2, reads EAGVAQSPRYKIIEKRQSVAFWCNPISGHATLYWYQQILGQGPKLLIQFQNNGVVDDSQLPKDRFSAERLKGVDSTLKIQPAKLEDSAVYLCAISADSDAGELFFGEGSRLTVL.

Notes on this clonotype: An end of the junction differs from the germline gene, which may be a read error. V is TRBV4-3 and J is TRBJ2-2, with 7 bases that match TRBD2. The V gene's germline CDR1 is LGHNA and CDR2 YSLEER. The CDR3 covers 16 residues. DNA for the CDR3: TGCGCCAGCAGCCAAGGTCCCGCGGGAGAGACCGGGGAGTTGCTTTTT. Translation gives CASSQGPAGETGELLF.

Of note for this clonotype: Relative to the germline gene, one junction end is altered; a read error may explain this. V usage is TRBV10-2 and J usage is TRBJ2-7; no definite D call. CDR1 and CDR2 from the germline V gene are WSHSY and SAAADI. The CDR3 runs 14 residues. CDR3 DNA: TGCGCCAGCATAGGCAACTGGGGTCGACCCGAGCAGTATTTC. Translated: CASIGNWGRPEQYF.

Details on this clonotype: One end of the junction does not line up with germline, which may come from a read error. The chain is built from TRBV29-1 and TRBJ2-1; a weak D match, TRBD2 (5 bases). This CDR3 is built from 14 residues. CDR1 SQVTM and CDR2 ANQGSEA come from the germline V gene. The CDR3 spells CSVETDSNLNEQFF. Written as DNA, the CDR3 is TGCAGTGTTGAAACGGACTCTAATTTGAATGAGCAGTTCTTC.

Details on this clonotype: An end of the junction does not agree with germline; a read error may underlie this. J is TRBJ2-6 and V is TRBV5-5; D is unclear. Germline assignment: CDR1 SGHKS and CDR2 YYEKEE (reference sequence). The CDR3 has 16 residues. As DNA, the CDR3 is TGTGCCAACAGCTTGGCGGTGTACTCTGGGGCCAACGTCCTGACTTTC. It codes for CANSLAVYSGANVLTF.

Regarding this clonotype: Germline is not matched at one junction end, which may reflect a read error. In nucleotides, the CDR3 is TGTGCCAGCAACCAAACCACAGAAACGCAGTATTTT. Its translation: CASNQTTETQYF. The J gene is TRBJ2-3, the V gene TRBV14; D is unclear. Germline V gene lookup returns CDR1 SGHDN and CDR2 FVKESK. CDR3 length: 12 residues.

This clonotype appeared a single time. V usage is TRBV12-3 or TRBV12-4 and J usage is TRBJ2-7; D is unresolved. The CDR3 extends over 16 amino acids. V was pared by 2 bases and J by 1 base, with 15 bases between. This CDR3 reads CASSLNSGQISYEQYF. The CDR3 DNA reads as TGTGCCAGCAGTTTAAATTCTGGGCAAATTTCCTACGAGCAGTACTTC.

CDR3 residues: CAIRGGGSANTGELFF. DNA for the CDR3: TGTGCCATCAGAGGAGGGGGGAGTGCGAACACCGGAGAGTTGTTTTTT. V gene TRBV10-3 combines with J gene TRBJ2-2; TRBD1 or TRBD2 may be the D gene (6 bases each). V gave up 6 bases and J gave up 15 bases, with 29 bases separating them. The germline gives CDR1 ENHRY, CDR2 SYGVKD. The CDR3 sequence is 16 residues long.

To note about this clonotype: A read error may account for a junction end that differs from germline. The chain links TRBV29-1 to TRBJ2-2; a possible D gene is TRBD2 (5 bases). CDR1 is SQVTM, CDR2 ANQGSEA, per germline. This CDR3 is 14 amino acids long. The CDR3 nucleotides read TGCAGCGTCTATGGGATAGTGGGTCACGGGGAGTTGTTTTTT. It translates to CSVYGIVGHGELFF.

On this clonotype: This CDR3 fails to terminate in the conserved phenylalanine or tryptophan, so it likely reflects a read error. It is unclear where the CDR3 begins or ends on the DNA, so no DNA is shown, and the CDR3 is as TCRdb lists it. V is TRBV28 and J is TRBJ2-1. From its first to its last residue, the CDR3 has 11 amino acids. The germline V gene has CDR1 MDHEN and CDR2 SYDVKM. The CDR3 protein is CASSSFVSYLY.

Concerning this clonotype: Germline is not matched at one junction end, which may reflect a read error. The J gene is TRBJ2-7, the V gene TRBV29-1, with a possible D match to TRBD2 (6 bases). CDR3 size: 14 residues. Per germline, CDR1 SQVTM and CDR2 ANQGSEA. The CDR3 nucleotides are TGCAGAGTTGCCCCGGGACTGCCCTCTGGAGAGCAGTATTTC. Its translation is CRVAPGLPSGEQYF.

As concerns this clonotype: Germline and junction disagree at one end, which may indicate a read error. The chain employs TRBV6-5 and TRBJ1-2, with D unresolved. The germline gives CDR1 MNHEY, CDR2 SVGAGI. The CDR3 is made up of 13 amino acids. The chain's CDR3 is CASSPPVSHGYNF. The CDR3 bases are TGTGCCAGCAGCCCACCTGTGAGCCATGGCTACAACTTC.

This clonotype was counted only a few times. The final CDR3 position lacks the conserved phenylalanine or tryptophan, pointing to a likely read error. The chain uses TRBV11-2 and TRBJ2-7; D is undetermined. The CDR3 loop spans 14 amino acids. Germline values: CDR1 SGHAT, CDR2 FQNNGV. Between the trimmed V and J ends, which lost 4 bases and 4 bases, there was a span of 14 bases. The CDR3 protein is CASSSNMNSYEQYL. CDR3 sequence (DNA): TGTGCCAGCAGCTCTAACATGAACTCTTACGAGCAGTACTTA.

In regard to this clonotype: This may arise from a read error, as a much more abundant clone is one base away. V and J are TRBV25-1 and TRBJ2-3; 8 positions match TRBD1. CDR1 and CDR2 from the germline V gene are MGHDK and SYGVNS. This CDR3 region has 14 residues. CDR3 protein: CVSRSGGSVDTQYF. For the CDR3, the DNA is TGTGTCAGCAGATCAGGGGGCTCGGTAGATACGCAGTATTTT.

This clonotype was recorded once. V gene TRBV28 combines with J gene TRBJ2-4, with D perhaps TRBD2 (6 bases). Trimming left V 4 bases short and J 0 bases short, with 16 bases between. The CDR3 runs 17 residues. Per germline, CDR1 MDHEN and CDR2 SYDVKM. DNA for the CDR3: TGTGCCAGCAGTTCCTGGAATAGCGGTCTAGCCAAAAACATTCAGTACTTC. It codes for CASSSWNSGLAKNIQYF.

Worth noting for this clonotype: Likely a read error: the CDR3 ends without its conserved phenylalanine or tryptophan. The CDR3 region has the DNA TGTACCAGCAAAATCGACGGGAGCTCCTACTATGAGCAGTTCTTA. Its protein product is CTSKIDGSSYYEQFL. The chain uses TRBV11-2 and TRBJ2-1; possible D gene TRBD2, 6 bases. This CDR3 is 15 amino acids long. The germline V gene encodes CDR1 SGHAT and CDR2 FQNNGV.

Remarks on this clonotype: The germline gene is not matched at one end of the junction; a read error may be the cause. The CDR3: CASSARVQGRASRLHF. The CDR3 DNA is TGTGCCAGCAGTGCCCGGGTGCAGGGGAGAGCTTCACGCCTCCACTTT. The gene calls are TRBV28 and TRBJ1-6; tentatively, D is TRBD1 (6 bases). The CDR3 extends over 16 amino acids. Germline V gene lookup returns CDR1 MDHEN and CDR2 SYDVKM. Filled out from reference TRBV28 and TRBJ1-6, the complete variable domain reads DVKVTQSSRYLVKRTGEKVFLECVQDMDHENMFWYRQDPGLGLRLIYFSYDVKMKEKGDIPEGYSVSREKKERFSLILESASTNQTSMYLCASSARVQGRASRLHFGNGTRLTVT.

The rearrangement joins TRBV28 to TRBJ2-7, with TRBD1 matching 9 bases. After removal of 7 bases from V and 6 bases from J, the junction contained 16 bases not matched to a gene. The germline CDR1 and CDR2 sequences are MDHEN and SYDVKM. The CDR3 consists of 16 residues. In nucleotides, the CDR3 is TGTGCCAGCAATATACCGGGACAGGGCGCAGGAGGCGAGCAGTACTTC. This encodes CASNIPGQGAGGEQYF.

The rearrangement joins TRBV19 to TRBJ2-7; 7 nucleotides line up with TRBD2. V dropped 7 bases and J dropped 3; count of bases not matched to a gene: 18. There are 17 residues in the CDR3. Germline assignment: CDR1 LNHDA and CDR2 SQIVND (reference sequence). The CDR3 DNA is TGTGCCAGTACCTCAAAGCCGGCTAGCGGTAGTCTCTACGAGCAGTACTTC. Translation gives CASTSKPASGSLYEQYF.

Remarks on this clonotype: One end of the junction varies from germline; a read error may be responsible. The chain has TRBV29-1 and TRBJ2-5; tentatively, D is TRBD1 (5 bases). The CDR3 spans 13 residues. Per the germline V gene, CDR1 is SQVTM and CDR2 is ANQGSEA. The CDR3 DNA sequence: TGCAGCGATGAAGCCTCGGTACAGGAGACCCAGTGCTTC. This sequence encodes CSDEASVQETQCF.

As regards this clonotype: A much bigger clone sits one base away, suggesting this may be a read error. The chain employs TRBV7-9 and TRBJ2-3; D may be TRBD2 (5 bases). The CDR3 runs to 15 residues. From germline, CDR1 is SEHNR and CDR2 FQNEAQ (reference sequence). The DNA for the CDR3 is TGTGCCAGCAGCCACTCAGATCCTAGCACAGATATGCAGTATTTT. Its translation: CASSHSDPSTDMQYF.

Of note for this clonotype: The CDR3 end shows no conserved phenylalanine or tryptophan, and so a read error is likely. V is TRBV4-3 and J is TRBJ2-7; no clear D. From germline, CDR1 is LGHNA and CDR2 YSLEER. The CDR3 loop spans 16 amino acids. The CDR3 DNA reads as TGCGCCAGCAGCCAAGAGAGACGGAATCGGTTCTACGGGCAGTACTAC. Its protein product is CASSQERRNRFYGQYY.

Concerning this clonotype itself: A much larger clone is a single base away; this may be a read error. V usage is TRBV24-1 and J usage is TRBJ2-5, with D perhaps being TRBD1 or TRBD2 (5 bases each). The V end was cut by 7 bases, the J end by 5 bases, with 16 bases between. The germline V gene has CDR1 KGHDR and CDR2 SFDVKD. This CDR3 spans 14 amino acids. CDR3 nucleotide sequence: TGTGCCACCAGGGCCGCAGGGACGGATGAGACCCAGTACTTC. This codes for CATRAAGTDETQYF.

Notes on this clonotype: Without the conserved terminal phenylalanine or tryptophan, this CDR3 likely stems from a read error. The chain joins TRBV29-1 to TRBJ2-7, with TRBD1 identical over 10 bases. The CDR3 is 12 amino acids. From germline, CDR1 is SQVTM and CDR2 ANQGSEA. The CDR3 DNA follows: TGCAGTGTTGGGACAGGGGTCGGCGAGCAGTACTTA. Translating gives CSVGTGVGEQYL.

Notes on this clonotype: One junction end does not reproduce the germline sequence, and a read error may be involved. J is TRBJ2-1 and V is TRBV11-3, with D tentatively TRBD1 or TRBD2 (5 bases each). Germline V lookup: CDR1 SGHNT, CDR2 YENEEA. This CDR3 spans 16 amino acids. CDR3 in amino acids: CASSLVTGADYNEKFF. CDR3 in DNA: TGTGCCAGCAGCTTAGTTACTGGGGCAGACTACAATGAGAAGTTCTTC.

On this clonotype itself: Since no conserved phenylalanine or tryptophan closes the CDR3, a read error is the likely cause. The gene calls are TRBV29-1 and TRBJ2-2; 11 bases line up with TRBD2. The germline CDR1 and CDR2 sequences are SQVTM and ANQGSEA. The CDR3 spans 16 residues. In DNA, the CDR3 is TGCATCGTTGGGGGACTAGCGGCAACCAACACCGGGGAGCTGTTTTCT. Its translation is CIVGGLAATNTGELFS.